These 24 T cell receptor beta chains originate from one sample sequenced in a study of blood T cells in healthy people across ages. The use of a sample-barcoded 5' primer and a J-beta primer mix characterized a second PCR of about 7 to 12 cycles. TCRdb re-called the 5' RACE reads through MiXCR, storing one row per CDR3 protein. This table holds around 520,000 distinct CDR3 sequences, about 26% found once. These data are also associated with another study on T cells of mothers and their children.

Sequenced input: blood. The source of these receptors is a boy aged 2 to 9 in good health.

J is TRBJ2-5 and V is TRBV20-1, with 9 bases identical to TRBD2. CDR1 and CDR2 (germline): DFQATT, SNEGSKA (reference sequence). The trim removed 2 bases at V and 4 bases at J, leaving 8 bases unmatched. The CDR3 length is 15 residues. The CDR3: CSARSLAGESETQYF. The CDR3 DNA reads TGCAGTGCTAGATCCTTAGCGGGAGAGTCAGAGACCCAGTACTTC.

The chain employs TRBV11-2 and TRBJ2-4, with 9 nucleotides matching TRBD2. This CDR3 region has 21 residues. V was clipped by 5 bases and J by 5 bases; unmatched bases: 25. Per germline, CDR1 SGHAT and CDR2 FQNNGV. The CDR3 is CASSLLAGGRLLPKGENIQYF. The CDR3 nucleotides read TGTGCCAGCAGCCTACTAGCGGGCGGCCGGCTACTACCCAAAGGCGAAAACATTCAGTACTTC. Full variable domain (remainder filled in from reference TRBV11-2 and TRBJ2-4): EAGVAQSPRYKIIEKRQSVAFWCNPISGHATLYWYQQILGQGPKLLIQFQNNGVVDDSQLPKDRFSAERLKGVDSTLKIQPAKLEDSAVYLCASSLLAGGRLLPKGENIQYFGAGTRLSVL.

The chain employs TRBV18 and TRBJ1-4; D unresolved. CDR1 is KGHSH and CDR2 is LQKENI in the germline V gene. V gave up 0 bases and J gave up 3 bases, with 8 bases separating them. The CDR3 length is 15 residues. The CDR3 loop reads CASSPPLASNEKLFF. CDR3 DNA sequence: TGTGCCAGCTCACCACCGCTAGCATCTAATGAAAAACTGTTTTTT.

This clonotype was counted only a few times. The chain uses TRBV19 and TRBJ1-1, with D unclear. Between the trimmed V and J ends, which lost 6 bases and 4 bases, there was a span of 9 bases. The CDR3 extends over 12 amino acids. From germline, CDR1 is LNHDA and CDR2 SQIVND (reference sequence). CDR3 in amino acids: CASRNWVTEAFF. The CDR3 DNA follows: TGTGCCAGTAGAAACTGGGTCACTGAAGCTTTCTTT.

The rearrangement joins TRBV29-1 to TRBJ2-2; no reliable D call. The V gene lost 1 base and the J gene lost 6 bases, with 6 bases spanning the gap. The CDR3 is 12 residues long. Looked up from germline, CDR1 is SQVTM and CDR2 is ANQGSEA. This chain's CDR3 is CSVEGVSGELFF. In nucleotides, the CDR3 is TGCAGCGTTGAAGGGGTCTCCGGGGAGCTGTTTTTT.

This sequence joins TRBV5-1 and TRBJ1-3, with 8 nucleotides matching TRBD1. Germline trimming cut 5 bases from V and 8 bases from J; bases unmatched to any gene: 6. Germline loops: CDR1 SGHRS, CDR2 YFSETQ. The CDR3 runs 13 residues. The CDR3 bases are TGCGCCAGCAGGAGGGACAGGAGGGACACCATATATTTT. Translated: CASRRDRRDTIYF.

The sample holds a few counts of this clonotype. This chain links TRBV3-1 with TRBJ2-7; 8 bases agree with TRBD2. CDR1 is LGHDT, CDR2 YNNKEL, per germline (reference sequence). J lost 6 bases, V lost 4 bases, and 2 bases had no gene match. This CDR3 spans 12 amino acids. The CDR3 reads CASSLTSVEQYF. The CDR3 nucleotides read TGTGCCAGCAGCCTGACTAGCGTCGAGCAGTACTTC.

CDR3 nucleotides: TGTGCCAGCAGCCAAGGAAGCCAGCCCCAGCATTTT. It yields the protein CASSQGSQPQHF. The chain combines TRBV4-2 with TRBJ1-5; D gene unclear. The V gene's germline CDR1 is LGHNA and CDR2 YNFKEQ. The CDR3 loop spans 12 amino acids. V was pared by 1 base and J by 7 bases, with 5 bases between.

This clonotype was counted between two and nine times. V usage is TRBV10-3 and J usage is TRBJ2-5; D tentatively fits TRBD1 or TRBD2 (5 bases each). The CDR3 extends over 16 amino acids. Trimming pared 3 bases from V and 4 bases from J, leaving 18 bases between. Germline V gives CDR1 ENHRY, CDR2 SYGVKD. The CDR3: CAISDPRGRLGETQYF. DNA of the CDR3: TGTGCCATCAGTGATCCGAGGGGACGATTGGGAGAGACCCAGTACTTC.

The chain recombines TRBV4-2 with TRBJ2-7; D may be TRBD1 or TRBD2 (6 bases each). V was pared by 3 bases and J by 3 bases, with 21 bases between. The CDR3 consists of 17 residues. Germline V gene data show CDR1 as LGHNA and CDR2 as YNFKEQ. This chain's CDR3 is CASSQGPVGGEFYEQYF. CDR3 nucleotide sequence: TGTGCCAGCAGCCAGGGCCCGGTCGGGGGCGAATTCTACGAGCAGTACTTC.

This clonotype has more than one count but fewer than ten. This sequence joins TRBV5-1 and TRBJ2-5, with a tentative D call TRBD2 (5 bases). This CDR3 spans 15 amino acids. V dropped 4 bases and J dropped 5 bases, with 18 bases sitting between them. The V gene's germline CDR1 is SGHRS and CDR2 YFSETQ. The CDR3 DNA is TGCGCCAGCAGCCCGGACGGCGGGCGCGGTGAGACCCAGTACTTC. Translated, it gives CASSPDGGRGETQYF.

This clonotype was seen only a few times. The chain carries TRBV10-3 and TRBJ1-1, with unresolved D. V lost 8 bases to trimming and J lost 3 bases, with 7 bases between them. Per germline, CDR1 ENHRY and CDR2 SYGVKD. This CDR3 has 11 amino acids. The CDR3 protein is CAIAEDTEAFF. The CDR3 DNA reads TGTGCCATCGCCGAGGACACTGAAGCTTTCTTT.

CDR3 DNA: TGTGCCAGCAGCCCAACAGGGGCCAGCTCCTACGAGCAGTACTTC. Its protein product is CASSPTGASSYEQYF. The chain combines TRBV9 with TRBJ2-7; 7 bases agree with TRBD1. Per the germline V gene, CDR1 is SGDLS and CDR2 is YYNGEE. This CDR3 has 15 amino acids. V lost 4 bases, J lost 0 bases, and 7 bases stayed unmatched.

This chain uses TRBV4-1 with TRBJ1-4; D may be TRBD1 (5 bases). The CDR3 sequence is 14 residues long. Trimming removed 5 bases at V and 8 bases at J, with 15 bases between. Germline lookup yields CDR1 MGHRA and CDR2 YSYEKL. In DNA form, the CDR3 reads TGCGCCAGCAGCGACTGGGGGAAAAAAGAAAAACTGTTTTTT. It encodes CASSDWGKKEKLFF.

The rearrangement uses TRBV25-1 and TRBJ1-4; D is undetermined. V was clipped by 1 base and J by 8 bases, with 11 bases between them. CDR1 is MGHDK and CDR2 is SYGVNS in the germline V gene. There are 14 residues in the CDR3. Written as DNA, the CDR3 is TGTGCCAGCAGTGAATCCGGGGAGTGGGAAAAACTGTTTTTT. This gives the protein CASSESGEWEKLFF.

The V and J genes are TRBV4-2 and TRBJ2-1; D is possibly TRBD2 (5 bases). Germline-derived CDR1 and CDR2 are LGHNA and YNFKEQ. V lost 4 bases, J lost 3 bases, and 16 bases lay in between. This CDR3 comprises 16 residues. The CDR3 reads CASSRETRLVYNEQFF. Written as DNA, the CDR3 is TGTGCCAGCAGCCGAGAAACTAGGTTAGTCTACAATGAGCAGTTCTTC.

This clonotype has just one count. The CDR3 here is CASSIREANTEAFF. The CDR3 DNA sequence: TGCGCCAGCAGCATCAGGGAGGCGAACACTGAAGCTTTCTTT. The V and J genes are TRBV5-1 and TRBJ1-1; TRBD1 might be the D (5 bases). This CDR3 spans 14 amino acids. V shed 4 bases and J shed 1 base, with 11 bases lying between them. Germline CDR1 SGHRS, CDR2 YFSETQ.

This rearrangement joins TRBV28 to TRBJ1-1; maybe TRBD1 (6 bases). The V end was cut by 6 bases, the J end by 1 base, with 12 bases between. The germline CDR1 and CDR2 sequences are MDHEN and SYDVKM. The CDR3 sequence is 14 residues long. The DNA of the CDR3 is TGTGCCAGCAGGGGGGCGGAGAAGAACACTGAAGCTTTCTTT. This encodes CASRGAEKNTEAFF.

This clonotype appeared a few times. This chain links TRBV2 with TRBJ2-1; D is possibly TRBD2 (5 bases). Germline CDR1 reads SNHLY; CDR2 reads FYNNEI. V dropped 3 bases and J dropped 6 bases, with 9 bases sitting between them. The CDR3 has 13 amino acids. The CDR3 here is CASSESSSNEQFF. The CDR3 DNA reads TGTGCCAGCAGTGAGTCTAGCAGCAATGAGCAGTTCTTC.

The J gene is TRBJ2-1, the V gene TRBV5-1, with D hard to call. The closer fit of TRBJ2-7 to the DNA end suggests the J call may be wrong. CDR1 and CDR2 from the germline V gene are SGHRS and YFSETQ. This CDR3 spans 13 amino acids. As DNA, the CDR3 is TGCGCCAGCAGCTATACACTTGGGTACGAGCAGTACTTC. Residues: CASSYTLGYEQYF.

This clonotype was recorded a few times. The chain employs TRBV10-3 and TRBJ2-1; the D is unclear. Trimming left V 4 bases short and J 0 bases short, with 10 bases between. This CDR3 is built from 15 residues. CDR1 and CDR2 from the germline V gene are ENHRY and SYGVKD. The CDR3 spells CAISARASSYNEQFF. For the CDR3, the DNA is TGTGCCATCAGTGCAAGGGCCAGCTCCTACAATGAGCAGTTCTTC.

The chain uses TRBV5-1 and TRBJ2-3, with D tentatively TRBD1 or TRBD2 (5 bases each). CDR3 size: 15 residues. V lost 3 bases and J 6 bases, leaving 17 bases between the germline ends. The germline V gene has CDR1 SGHRS and CDR2 YFSETQ. The CDR3 region is CASSSGHTRGDTQYF. The CDR3 DNA reads TGCGCCAGCAGCTCTGGACACACGAGGGGTGATACGCAGTATTTT.

The chain has TRBV11-2 and TRBJ1-2; D possibly corresponds to TRBD1 (6 bases). This CDR3 has 15 residues. Per the germline V gene, CDR1 is SGHAT and CDR2 is FQNNGV. The V end lost 4 bases, the J end lost 8 bases, and 20 bases lay between the germline ends. The CDR3 protein is CASSSPRGRSGGYTF. The CDR3, as DNA: TGTGCCAGCAGCTCCCCCCGGGGGCGCTCGGGGGGCTACACCTTC.

The chain recombines TRBV7-9 with TRBJ1-5; maybe TRBD1 (6 bases). V shed 8 bases and J shed 4 bases, with 12 bases lying between them. The CDR3 is 13 amino acids. Germline CDR1 reads SEHNR; CDR2 reads FQNEAQ (reference sequence). The CDR3 protein is CASRGGANQPQHF. CDR3 DNA sequence: TGTGCCAGCCGGGGGGGGGCGAATCAGCCCCAGCATTTT. Variable domain in full (rest from reference TRBV7-9 and TRBJ1-5): DTGVSQNPRHKITKRGQNVTFRCDPISEHNRLYWYRQTLGQGPEFLTYFQNEAQLEKSRLLSDRFSAERPKGSFSTLEIQRTEQGDSAMYLCASRGGANQPQHFGDGTRLSIL.